A selection of T cell receptor beta chains follows, all from one sample in a study of cytomegalovirus exposure and HLA in healthy donors. The protocol was immunoSEQ multiplex PCR, while the TCRdb copy is restricted to in-frame clones and leaves out a portion. The sample lists tens of thousands of clones; 81% were seen once. Input material: PBMCs. These receptors were taken from a girl aged 2-9 years in good health and CMV-seropositive. CDR3s include the opening cysteine and the closing phenylalanine or tryptophan. D genes are given only for firm matches. Size is omitted from some rows. Given values are once, few, many or a class for expanded clones.

.	TRBV10-3	.	TRBJ2-3	TGTGCCAGTCAACCGGGATACAGCACAGATACGCAGTATTTT	CASQPGYSTDTQYF
.	TRBV27	.	TRBJ2-1	TGTGCCAGCAGTTTATCCCGCCGGGAAGATGAGCAGTTCTTC	CASSLSRREDEQFF
.	TRBV2	TRBD2	TRBJ2-3	TGTGCCAGCGACCCTAGGGGAGGGCCAGATACGCAGTATTTT	CASDPRGGPDTQYF
once	TRBV5-1	.	TRBJ1-1	TGCGCCAGCACCCGCGGGGGGACGGAGAACACTGAAGCTTTCTTT	CASTRGGTENTEAFF
few	TRBV5-3	TRBD1	TRBJ1-1	TGTGCCAGAAGAGATCCGGACAGGGTGAACACTGAAGCTTTCTTT	CARRDPDRVNTEAFF
.	TRBV5-4	.	TRBJ2-7	TGTGCCAGCAGCTTGGACAGGGAACTCTACGAGCAGTACTTC	CASSLDRELYEQYF
.	TRBV15	.	TRBJ1-5	TGTGCCACTGGGAGGGGGGGGAGTCAGCCCCAGCATTTT	CATGRGGSQPQHF
.	TRBV5-6	.	TRBJ1-1	TGTGCCAGCAGCTGGAGGGTTAAGGGGAAGAACACTGAAGCTTTCTTT	CASSWRVKGKNTEAFF
.	TRBV29-1	.	TRBJ2-7	TGCAGCGTCTCGACAGACTCCTACGAGCAGTACTTC	CSVSTDSYEQYF
.	TRBV28	TRBD1	TRBJ1-1	TGTGCCAGCAGTTCCCCGGGACAGGGGATGGTCACTGAAGCTTTCTTT	CASSSPGQGMVTEAFF
.	TRBV10-2	.	TRBJ2-7	TGCGCCAGCAAGGTAGGGGGTAGCTACGAGCAGTACTTC	CASKVGGSYEQYF
few	TRBV7-9	.	TRBJ2-7	TGTGCCAGCAGCTTAGGATCTTCCAGGAAGTACTTC	CASSLGSSRKYF
.	TRBV5-1	.	TRBJ1-1	TGCGCCAGCAGCTTGGACGGACAGATGATGTCTGAAGCTTTCTTT	CASSLDGQMMSEAFF
.	TRBV9	TRBD1	TRBJ1-4	TGTGCCAGCAGCGTTGGCACAGGGGGCACTAGGGAAAAACTGTTTTTT	CASSVGTGGTREKLFF
.	TRBV4-1	.	TRBJ1-5	TGCGCCAGCAGCCAAGCCGACAGAGAAGGCCAGCCCCAGCATTTT	CASSQADREGQPQHF
.	TRBV29-1	TRBD2	TRBJ2-3	TGCAGCTCACCCTCCGGGACTAGCGGGCTGAGCGATACGCAGTATTTT	CSSPSGTSGLSDTQYF
.	TRBV7-6	.	TRBJ1-2	TGTGCCAGCAGCTCGACCGGAGGGGGCTACACCTTC	CASSSTGGGYTF
.	TRBV4-2	.	TRBJ2-1	TGTGCCAGCAGCCAAGATTCGGAAACAGACTACAATGAGCAGTTCTTC	CASSQDSETDYNEQFF
once	TRBV5-1	TRBD1	TRBJ2-7	TGCGCCAGCAGCTCGAAGACAGGGGACTACGAGCAGTACTTC	CASSSKTGDYEQYF
.	TRBV27	TRBD1	TRBJ2-7	TGTGCCAGCAGTTTTGGGACAGGGACCTACGAGCAGTACTTC	CASSFGTGTYEQYF
.	TRBV30	.	TRBJ2-7	TGTGCCTGGATGAGCCTCGACTTTCCCTACGAGCAGTACTTC	CAWMSLDFPYEQYF
.	TRBV12-5	.	TRBJ1-3	TGTGCTAGTGGTTTGGTTGAGCCACGCTCTGGAAACACCATATATTTT	CASGLVEPRSGNTIYF
.	TRBV27	.	TRBJ2-7	TGTGCCAGCAGTTTGCGCGGGCGGTCCTACGAGCAGTACTTC	CASSLRGRSYEQYF
.	TRBV20-1	.	TRBJ2-5	TGCAGTGCGGGAGGAACGGAGACCCAGTACTTC	CSAGGTETQYF
.	TRBV19	.	TRBJ2-3	TGTGCCAGTAGTACCAGGAACACAGATACGCAGTATTTT	CASSTRNTDTQYF
.	TRBV6-5	.	TRBJ2-1	TGTGCCAGCAGACGGGTAGGGGGCAATGAGCAGTTCTTC	CASRRVGGNEQFF
.	TRBV4-1	.	TRBJ2-2	TGCGCCAGCAGCTTTCGCGGTTACGTGGGAGCCCCCGACACCGGGGAGCTGTTTTTT	CASSFRGYVGAPDTGELFF
.	TRBV7-2	.	TRBJ1-1	TGTGCCAGCAGCTTAGGACTGGTGGCTGAAGCTTTCTTT	CASSLGLVAEAFF
.	TRBV25-1	.	TRBJ1-1	TGTGCCAGCAGCGAGGGACTGTTAGTTAATGAAGCTTTCTTT	CASSEGLLVNEAFF
.	TRBV30	.	TRBJ1-5	TGTGCCTGGAGTGTAAGGGGTCAGCCCCAGCATTTT	CAWSVRGQPQHF
.	TRBV5-1	.	TRBJ1-1	TGCGCCAGCAGCTTGGCCGGCGGAGACACTGAAGCTTTCTTT	CASSLAGGDTEAFF
.	TRBV30	.	TRBJ2-2	TGTGCCTGGGATCCCTCTGGGCAGTTGAACACCGGGGAGCTGTTTTTT	CAWDPSGQLNTGELFF
.	TRBV28	.	TRBJ1-2	TGTGCCAGCAGTCTACAGGACTATGGCTACACCTTC	CASSLQDYGYTF
.	TRBV30	.	TRBJ2-7	TGTGCCTGGAGTACCTTACCAGGGGTCGACGAGCAGTACTTC	CAWSTLPGVDEQYF
.	TRBV28	.	TRBJ1-1	TGTGCCAGCAGTTTCAGACTCCTGAACACTGAAGCTTTCTTT	CASSFRLLNTEAFF
.	TRBV5-1	.	TRBJ1-4	TGCGCCAGCAGCCAGGGGCAGTTTGCAACTAATGAAAAACTGTTTTTT	CASSQGQFATNEKLFF
.	TRBV25-1	TRBD2	TRBJ2-7	TGTGCCAGCAGTGAATTTTCAATCGCTAGCGGGAGTCGAAACGAGCAGTACTTC	CASSEFSIASGSRNEQYF
.	TRBV6-5	.	TRBJ2-7	TGTGCCAGCAGTTACTCGTCTTCCTGCGAGCAGTACTTC	CASSYSSSCEQYF
.	TRBV28	TRBD2	TRBJ2-7	TGTGCCAGCACTGCGACTAGCGAATATTACTTCTCCTACGAGCAGTACTTC	CASTATSEYYFSYEQYF
once	TRBV13	.	TRBJ2-7	TGTGCCAGCTGCGGGGAGGACTACGAGCAGTACTTC	CASCGEDYEQYF
.	TRBV15	.	TRBJ1-1	TGTGCCACCAGCAGAGACCCCCCAGGGCCGAACACTGAAGCTTTCTTT	CATSRDPPGPNTEAFF
.	TRBV10-1	.	TRBJ2-2	TGCGCCAGCAGTCGGGACTTAGGGGCCGGGGAGCTGTTTTTT	CASSRDLGAGELFF
.	TRBV20-1	.	TRBJ2-5	TGCAGTCCGCGAAGAGTAGAGACCCAGTACTTC	CSPRRVETQYF
.	TRBV28	TRBD2	TRBJ2-5	TGTGCCAGCAGTTTATTTAGCGGGAGTAACCAAGAGACCCAGTACTTC	CASSLFSGSNQETQYF
.	TRBV29-1	.	TRBJ2-2	TGCAGCGTCAGGATGCGAAACACCGGGGAGCTGTTTTTT	CSVRMRNTGELFF
medium-sized	TRBV4-1	.	TRBJ2-5	TGCGCCAGCAGCCTACGTGGGGGGAGCGATCAAGAGACCCAGTACTTC	CASSLRGGSDQETQYF
.	TRBV5-1	TRBD1	TRBJ2-1	TGCGCCAGCAGCTTGGCCCCAGCAGGGGGTTACAATGAGCAGTTCTTC	CASSLAPAGGYNEQFF
.	TRBV29-1	.	TRBJ2-2	TGCAGCGTTGATTTACGAGGGAACACCGGGGAGCTGTTTTTT	CSVDLRGNTGELFF
.	TRBV6-1	.	TRBJ2-2	TGTGCCAGCAGTGCGACAGTGAACACCGGGGAGCTGTTTTTT	CASSATVNTGELFF
few	TRBV30	.	TRBJ1-6	TGTGCCTGGAGGAACTACGGGATCTCTAATTCACCCCTCCACTTT	CAWRNYGISNSPLHF
.	TRBV7-2	TRBD2	TRBJ2-1	TGTGCCAGCAGCTTAGGCGGGAGGAACAATGAGCAGTTCTTC	CASSLGGRNNEQFF
.	TRBV6-1	.	TRBJ2-7	TGTGCCAGCAGTGAAGTGCATGCGGGACTCAGCAACTACGAGCAGTACTTC	CASSEVHAGLSNYEQYF
.	TRBV7-3	TRBD2	TRBJ2-7	TGTGCCAGCAGCTTATTCGCGGGAGCCGGCTACGAGCAGTACTTC	CASSLFAGAGYEQYF
.	TRBV6-5	.	TRBJ2-5	TGTGCCAGCAGAGGGGGGGGAGAGGTAAAGACCCAGTACTTC	CASRGGGEVKTQYF
.	TRBV6-6	TRBD1	TRBJ1-5	TGTGCCAGCAGCCCGGGACAGGGGTTCAATCAGCCCCAGCATTTT	CASSPGQGFNQPQHF
.	TRBV30	.	TRBJ2-5	TGTGCCTGGAGTCTGAGGCTGAGGGAGACCCAGTACTTC	CAWSLRLRETQYF
.	TRBV28	TRBD1	TRBJ2-7	TGTGCCAGCAGTTTAAGGGGGACAGTTTTCGGGGAGCAGTACTTC	CASSLRGTVFGEQYF
.	TRBV9	TRBD2	TRBJ2-2	TGTGCCAGCAGCGCCGGGACTAGCGGGACCATGACCGGGGAGCTGTTTTTT	CASSAGTSGTMTGELFF
.	TRBV30	TRBD2	TRBJ2-1	TGTGCCTGGAGCGGGTCTAGCGGGAGCCATGAGCAGTTCTTC	CAWSGSSGSHEQFF